This T cell receptor (beta chain) came from a study of blood T cell repertoires in COVID-19. Whole-study context: Sources were T cells, B-cell-depleted T cells, or PBMCs; the material itself was cDNA or gDNA.

Enrollees, about 18 to 89 years old, lived in 25 or so US areas. Cohort assignment relied on participant-reported clinical history. V was shortened by 9 bases and J by 1 base, with 12 bases between the two germline ends. This CDR3 is 13 amino acids long. The germline V gene has CDR1 SGHNT and CDR2 YYREEE (reference sequence). The table came from immunoSEQ multiplex PCR; TCRdb's copy has only in-frame clones and leaves some out. The sample has around 230,000 clones; more than 70% are singletons. The chain couples TRBV5-4 to TRBJ2-3; tentatively, D is TRBD2 (6 bases). The receptor comes from a woman aged 40 to 50 with acute COVID-19. The source material was PBMCs or T cells enriched from blood (not recorded which). CDR3 DNA sequence: TGTGCCAATCGGGACTCGCGCACAGATACGCAGTATTTT. Translated, it gives CANRDSRTDTQYF.